Sequencing of this T cell receptor beta chain was carried out in a study of identical twins. TCRdb re-called the 5' RACE reads through MiXCR, storing one row per CDR3 protein. The sample yields roughly 260,000 distinct CDR3 sequences, 7.5% seen once. The V gene lost 3 bases and the J gene lost 12 bases, with 15 bases spanning the gap. This CDR3 has 12 residues. Germline V gene lookup returns CDR1 MNHNS and CDR2 SASEGT. This clonotype was observed a few times. Its antigen is unknown. Only healthy Caucasians were enrolled as donors. General study points: Memory repertoires lacked the insertion deficit that abundant cord blood beta clonotypes showed. It was possible that invariant MAIT and iNKT cells partly confounded the zero-insertion analyses. The study based its conclusions on cross-sectional statistical analysis and did not follow the same donors.

These records were also assigned to another study, of yellow fever vaccine responses in identical twins.

Sequences were obtained from CD8+ T cells sorted from blood. The origin of this receptor is a woman in her late teens or twenties in good health. The V gene is TRBV6-1, the J gene TRBJ2-7; D gene ambiguous. The CDR3 bases are TGTGCCAGCAGTGAGGACGGAACACGGGCGTACTTC. Residues: CASSEDGTRAYF.